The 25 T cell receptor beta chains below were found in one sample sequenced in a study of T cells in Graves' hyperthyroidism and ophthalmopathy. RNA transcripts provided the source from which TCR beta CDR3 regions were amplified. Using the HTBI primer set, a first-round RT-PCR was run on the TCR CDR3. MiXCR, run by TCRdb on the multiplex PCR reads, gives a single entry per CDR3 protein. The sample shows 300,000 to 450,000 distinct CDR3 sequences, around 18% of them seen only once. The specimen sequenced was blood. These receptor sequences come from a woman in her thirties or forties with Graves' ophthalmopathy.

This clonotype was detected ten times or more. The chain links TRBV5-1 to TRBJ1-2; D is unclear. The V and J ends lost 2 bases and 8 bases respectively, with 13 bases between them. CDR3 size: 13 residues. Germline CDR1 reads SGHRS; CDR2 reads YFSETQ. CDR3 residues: CASSLNRLLGYTF. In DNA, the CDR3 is TGCGCCAGCAGCTTAAACCGACTGTTAGGCTACACCTTC.

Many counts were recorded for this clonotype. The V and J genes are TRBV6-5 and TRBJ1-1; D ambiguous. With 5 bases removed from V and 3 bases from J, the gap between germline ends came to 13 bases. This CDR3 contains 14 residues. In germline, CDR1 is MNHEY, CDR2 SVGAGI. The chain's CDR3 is CASSPWGEDTEAFF. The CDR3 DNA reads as TGTGCCAGCAGTCCCTGGGGAGAGGACACTGAAGCTTTCTTT.

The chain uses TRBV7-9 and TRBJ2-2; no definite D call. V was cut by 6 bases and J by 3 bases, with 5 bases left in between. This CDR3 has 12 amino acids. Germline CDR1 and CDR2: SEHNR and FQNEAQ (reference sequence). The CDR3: CASSKDTGELFF. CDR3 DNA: TGTGCCAGCAGTAAGGACACCGGGGAGCTGTTTTTT.

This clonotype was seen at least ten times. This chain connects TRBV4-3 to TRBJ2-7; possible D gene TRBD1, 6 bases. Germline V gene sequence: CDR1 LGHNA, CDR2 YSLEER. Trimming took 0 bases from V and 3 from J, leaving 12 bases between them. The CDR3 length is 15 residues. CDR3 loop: CASSQEPGEHYEQYF. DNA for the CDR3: TGCGCCAGCAGCCAAGAACCAGGGGAGCACTACGAGCAGTACTTC.

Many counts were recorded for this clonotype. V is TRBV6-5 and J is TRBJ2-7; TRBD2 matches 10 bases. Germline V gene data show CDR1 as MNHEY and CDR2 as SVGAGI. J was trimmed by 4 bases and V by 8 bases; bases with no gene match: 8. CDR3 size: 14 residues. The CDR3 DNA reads TGTGCCAGCTATTGGACTAGCGGAATTTACGAGCAGTACTTC. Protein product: CASYWTSGIYEQYF.

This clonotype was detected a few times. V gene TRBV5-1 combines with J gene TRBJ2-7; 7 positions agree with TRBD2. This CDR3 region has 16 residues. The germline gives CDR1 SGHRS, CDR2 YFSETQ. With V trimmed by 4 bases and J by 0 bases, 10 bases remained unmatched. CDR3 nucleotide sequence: TGCGCCAGCAGCCTACTGGCGAGCGGGACCTCCTACGAGCAGTACTTC. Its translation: CASSLLASGTSYEQYF. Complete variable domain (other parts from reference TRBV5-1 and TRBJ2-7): KAGVTQTPRYLIKTRGQQVTLSCSPISGHRSVSWYQQTPGQGLQFLFEYFSETQRNKGNFPGRFSGRQFSNSRSEMNVSTLELGDSALYLCASSLLASGTSYEQYFGPGTRLTVT.

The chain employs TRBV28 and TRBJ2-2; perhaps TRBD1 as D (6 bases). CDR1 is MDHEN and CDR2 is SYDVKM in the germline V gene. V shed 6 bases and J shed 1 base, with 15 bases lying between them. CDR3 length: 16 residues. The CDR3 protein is CASRHPRGQNTGELFF. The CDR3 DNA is TGTGCCAGCAGACATCCCCGGGGACAGAACACCGGGGAGCTGTTTTTT.

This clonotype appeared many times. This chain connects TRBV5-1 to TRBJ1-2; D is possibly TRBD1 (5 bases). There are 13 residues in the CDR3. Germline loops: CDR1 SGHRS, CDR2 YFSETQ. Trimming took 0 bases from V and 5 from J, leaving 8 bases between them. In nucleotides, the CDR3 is TGCGCCAGCAGCTTGGCCGACAGATATGGCTACACCTTC. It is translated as CASSLADRYGYTF.

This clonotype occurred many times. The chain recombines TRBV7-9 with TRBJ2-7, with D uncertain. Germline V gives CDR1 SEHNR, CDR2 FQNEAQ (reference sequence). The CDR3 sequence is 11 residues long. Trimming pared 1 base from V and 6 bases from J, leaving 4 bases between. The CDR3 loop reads CASSLDLEQYF. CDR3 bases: TGTGCCAGCAGCTTAGATCTCGAGCAGTACTTC.

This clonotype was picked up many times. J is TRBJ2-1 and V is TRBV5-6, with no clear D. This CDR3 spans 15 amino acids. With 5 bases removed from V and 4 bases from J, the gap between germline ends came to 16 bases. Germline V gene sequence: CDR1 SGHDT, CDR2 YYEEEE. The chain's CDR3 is CASSPPGYDYNEQFF. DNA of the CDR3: TGTGCCAGCAGTCCGCCAGGTTACGATTACAATGAGCAGTTCTTC.

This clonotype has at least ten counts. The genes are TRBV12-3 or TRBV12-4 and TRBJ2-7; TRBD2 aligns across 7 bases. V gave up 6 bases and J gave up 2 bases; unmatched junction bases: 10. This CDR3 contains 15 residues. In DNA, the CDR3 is TGTGCCAGCAGCTCCCTGGGAAGCGGGGCCTACGAGCAGTACTTC. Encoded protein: CASSSLGSGAYEQYF.

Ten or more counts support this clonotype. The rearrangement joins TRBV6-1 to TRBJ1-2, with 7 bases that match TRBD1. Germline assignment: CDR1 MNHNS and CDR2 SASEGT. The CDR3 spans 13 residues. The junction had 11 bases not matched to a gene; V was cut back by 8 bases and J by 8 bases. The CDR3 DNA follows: TGTGCCAGCCGGGATAGCGCAGGGGGAGGCTACACCTTC. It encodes CASRDSAGGGYTF.

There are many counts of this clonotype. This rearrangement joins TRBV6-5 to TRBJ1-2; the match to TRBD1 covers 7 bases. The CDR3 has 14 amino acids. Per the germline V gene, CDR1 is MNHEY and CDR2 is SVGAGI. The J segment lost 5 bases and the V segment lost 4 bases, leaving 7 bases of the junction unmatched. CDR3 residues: CASSFIGGSYGYTF. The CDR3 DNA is TGTGCCAGCAGTTTCATAGGGGGCAGTTATGGCTACACCTTC.

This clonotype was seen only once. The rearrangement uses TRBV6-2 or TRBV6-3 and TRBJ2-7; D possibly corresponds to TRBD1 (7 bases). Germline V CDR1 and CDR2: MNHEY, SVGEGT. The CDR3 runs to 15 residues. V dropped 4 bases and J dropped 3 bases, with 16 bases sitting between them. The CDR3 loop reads CASSSGGGPFYEQYF. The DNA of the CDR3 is TGTGCCAGCAGTTCAGGAGGGGGCCCGTTCTACGAGCAGTACTTC.

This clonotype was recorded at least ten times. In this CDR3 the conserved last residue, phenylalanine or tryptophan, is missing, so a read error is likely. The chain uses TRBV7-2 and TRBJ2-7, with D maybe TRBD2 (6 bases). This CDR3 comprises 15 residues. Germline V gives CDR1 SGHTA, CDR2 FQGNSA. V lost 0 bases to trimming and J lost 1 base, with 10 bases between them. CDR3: CASSLALTSSYEQYL. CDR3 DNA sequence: TGTGCCAGCAGCTTAGCCCTGACTAGTTCCTACGAGCAGTACCTC.

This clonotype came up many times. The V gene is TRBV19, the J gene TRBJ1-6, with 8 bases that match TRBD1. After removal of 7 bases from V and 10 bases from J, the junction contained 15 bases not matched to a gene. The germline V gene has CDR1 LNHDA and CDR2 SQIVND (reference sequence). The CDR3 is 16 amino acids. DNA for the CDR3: TGTGCCAGTAAGGCTTCGACCGGGACAGGATCCTCACCCCTCCACTTT. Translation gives CASKASTGTGSSPLHF.

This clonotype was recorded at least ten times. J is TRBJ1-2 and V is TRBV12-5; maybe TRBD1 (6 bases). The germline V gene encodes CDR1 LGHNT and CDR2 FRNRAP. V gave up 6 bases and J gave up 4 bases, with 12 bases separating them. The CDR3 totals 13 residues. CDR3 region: CASGPGHAYGYTF. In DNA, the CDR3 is TGTGCTAGTGGCCCGGGACACGCCTATGGCTACACCTTC.

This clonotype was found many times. This chain's CDR3 is CASSLRTGGGSEQYF. The DNA for the CDR3 is TGTGCCAGCAGTTTAAGAACAGGGGGCGGAAGCGAGCAGTACTTC. This chain links TRBV28 with TRBJ2-7; 9 bases are a match to TRBD1. The trim removed 2 bases at V and 6 bases at J, leaving 8 bases unmatched. CDR3 size: 15 residues. From germline, CDR1 is MDHEN and CDR2 SYDVKM. The full variable domain, with the rest looked up from reference TRBV28 and TRBJ2-7, is DVKVTQSSRYLVKRTGEKVFLECVQDMDHENMFWYRQDPGLGLRLIYFSYDVKMKEKGDIPEGYSVSREKKERFSLILESASTNQTSMYLCASSLRTGGGSEQYFGPGTRLTVT.

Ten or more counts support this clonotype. For the CDR3, the DNA is TGTGCCAGCAGTTACTCTACAGCTACCACCTACGAGCAGTACTTC. As protein: CASSYSTATTYEQYF. The chain couples TRBV6-5 to TRBJ2-7, with no clear D. In germline, CDR1 is MNHEY, CDR2 SVGAGI. Deletions cut 0 bases from V and 2 bases from J, with 11 bases between. The CDR3 has 15 amino acids.

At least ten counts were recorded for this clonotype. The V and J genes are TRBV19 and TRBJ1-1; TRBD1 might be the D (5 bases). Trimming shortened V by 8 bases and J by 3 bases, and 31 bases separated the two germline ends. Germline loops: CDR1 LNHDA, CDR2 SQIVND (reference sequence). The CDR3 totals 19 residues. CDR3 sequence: CASVVTRTTGGVRYTEAFF. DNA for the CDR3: TGTGCCAGTGTTGTGACTCGGACCACAGGTGGAGTAAGGTACACTGAAGCTTTCTTT.

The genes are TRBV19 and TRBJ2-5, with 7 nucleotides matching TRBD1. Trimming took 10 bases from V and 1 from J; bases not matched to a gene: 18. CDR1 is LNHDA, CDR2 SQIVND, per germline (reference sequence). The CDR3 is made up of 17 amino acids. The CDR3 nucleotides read TGTGCCACTACCAATAATCCGGTGGGGACAGCCCAAGAGACCCAGTACTTC. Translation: CATTNNPVGTAQETQYF.

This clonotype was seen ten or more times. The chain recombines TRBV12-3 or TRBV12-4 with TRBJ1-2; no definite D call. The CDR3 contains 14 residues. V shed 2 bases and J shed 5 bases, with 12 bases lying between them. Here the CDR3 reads CASSLPPRGYGYTF. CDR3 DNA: TGTGCCAGCAGTTTACCCCCCCGCGGGTATGGCTACACCTTC.

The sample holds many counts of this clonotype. The CDR3 sequence: CASSPTGITGELFF. CDR3 coding DNA: TGTGCCAGTAGTCCCACAGGGATCACCGGGGAGCTGTTTTTT. This chain links TRBV19 with TRBJ2-2; D might be TRBD1 (6 bases). V lost 5 bases and J lost 4, with 11 bases in between. The CDR3 has 14 residues. Germline V gene lookup returns CDR1 LNHDA and CDR2 SQIVND (reference sequence).

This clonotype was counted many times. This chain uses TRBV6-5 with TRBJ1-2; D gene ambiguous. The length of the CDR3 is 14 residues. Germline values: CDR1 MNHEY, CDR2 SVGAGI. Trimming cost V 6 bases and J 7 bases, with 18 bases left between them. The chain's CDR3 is CASRVTRGWGGYTF. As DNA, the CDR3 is TGTGCCAGCAGAGTAACCCGGGGATGGGGTGGCTACACCTTC.

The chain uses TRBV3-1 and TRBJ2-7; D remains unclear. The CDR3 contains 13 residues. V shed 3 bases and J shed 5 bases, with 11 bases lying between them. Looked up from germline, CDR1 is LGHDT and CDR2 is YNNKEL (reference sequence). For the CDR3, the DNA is TGTGCCAGCAGCCATTTGGTGGACGACGAGCAGTACTTC. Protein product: CASSHLVDDEQYF.